This T cell receptor (beta chain) was captured by sequencing in a study of PD-1 blockade in classical Hodgkin lymphoma. Study findings and constraints: By cycle point C4D1, TCR diversity had risen significantly in CD4+ cells (but not CD8+ cells).

Profiled with immunoSEQ multiplex PCR; TCRdb holds only in-frame clones, not every one. The table includes around 65,000 clones, 87% detected once. Note on this clone: Its antigen is unknown.

Regarding time point: cycle 4 day 1 (C4D1), after five to seven weeks of nivolumab. Relapses following autologous stem cell transplantation were seen in all patients, with brentuximab vedotin exposure varying. V gave up 4 bases and J gave up 7 bases, with 23 bases separating them. Looked up from germline, CDR1 is LNHDA and CDR2 is SQIVND (reference sequence). This CDR3 spans 16 amino acids. Sequenced material: peripheral blood mononuclear cells (PBMCs), taken before the fourth cycle of nivolumab. The chain has TRBV19 and TRBJ2-7; perhaps TRBD2 as D (7 bases). The clonotype comes from a human donor with classical Hodgkin lymphoma. The CDR3 DNA follows: TGTGCCAGTAGTACTACCGCGGGGGCCCATTCCATTGAGCAGTACTTC. This sequence encodes CASSTTAGAHSIEQYF.